The clone carrying this TCR beta chain was detected a few times. What it binds is not known. These data come from a study of beta chain features in type 1 diabetes. Every sorted population was more than 98% pure. Study outcomes and limitations: Among patients with Type 1 diabetes, TCRB CDR3s were moderately but significantly shorter in every one of the four CD4+ subsets. The study notes PCR might favor shorter templates equally in patients and controls. At VDJ recombination sites, type 1 diabetes patients had fewer insertions and more deleted nucleotides. Comparison showed that naive, central memory and Treg TCRB repertoires appeared more similar among patients than among healthy donors.

The CDR3 length is 14 residues. Germline V gene data show CDR1 as MNHEY and CDR2 as SVGAGI. V was clipped by 2 bases and J by 2 bases, with 8 bases between them. Expressed TCRB transcripts were sequenced, since all the RNA that had been isolated was reverse transcribed. Method: immunoSEQ multiplex PCR; TCRdb's copy keeps in-frame clones and lacks some. The sample records roughly 220,000 clones, under 20% being singletons. The origin of this receptor is a man aged 30 to 39 with type 1 diabetes. V and J are TRBV6-5 and TRBJ2-3; D uncertain. The sequenced sample consisted of naive CD4+ T cells from blood. The CDR3: CASSYKSATDTQYF. The DNA of the CDR3 is TGTGCCAGCAGTTACAAATCTGCCACAGATACGCAGTATTTT.